This T cell receptor beta chain was identified during a study of CXCR3-negative and CXCR3-positive naive CD8 T cells. Comments on this clonotype: Its antigen is unknown.

Looked up from germline, CDR1 is SQVTM and CDR2 is ANQGSEA. The CDR3 is 12 residues long. General observations from the study: CXCR3-negative naive cells had less hydrophobic TRB CDR3s than did CXCR3-positive naive cells.

UMI-tagged TRB cDNA libraries were built via 5' RACE. With the 5' RACE reads reprocessed, TCRdb shows one record per CDR3 protein and no DNA. This sample's table reports around 60,000 distinct CDR3 sequences. The source is a human donor in good health. Some clones in this sample may be carry-over from other donors' samples. Material for sequencing was naive CXCR3+ CD8+ T cells from blood. Subset in this sample: CD45RO-CCR7+CD27+CD95- naive CD8+ T cells expressing CXCR3 (TNR3+). The chain recombines TRBV29-1 with TRBJ1-1; TCRdb lists TRBD1, though no DNA is available to test this call. CDR3 amino acids: CSVGDNLLEAFF.